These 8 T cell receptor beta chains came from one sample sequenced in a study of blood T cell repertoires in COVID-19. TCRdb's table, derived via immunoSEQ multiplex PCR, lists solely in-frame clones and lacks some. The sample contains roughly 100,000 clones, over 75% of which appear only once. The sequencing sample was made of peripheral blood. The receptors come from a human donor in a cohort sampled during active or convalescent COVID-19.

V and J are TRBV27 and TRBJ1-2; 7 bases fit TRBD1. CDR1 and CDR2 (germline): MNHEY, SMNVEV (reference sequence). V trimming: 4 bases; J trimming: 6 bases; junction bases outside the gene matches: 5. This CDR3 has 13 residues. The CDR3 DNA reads TGTGCCAGCAGTTCCAGGGGGACGGATGGCTACACCTTC. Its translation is CASSSRGTDGYTF.

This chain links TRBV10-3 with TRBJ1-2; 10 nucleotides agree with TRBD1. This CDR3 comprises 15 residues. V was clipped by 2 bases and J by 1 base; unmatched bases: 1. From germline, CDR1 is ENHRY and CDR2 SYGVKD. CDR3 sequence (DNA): TGTGCCATCAGTGAGGGGGACAGGGGTAACTATGGCTACACCTTC. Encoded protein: CAISEGDRGNYGYTF.

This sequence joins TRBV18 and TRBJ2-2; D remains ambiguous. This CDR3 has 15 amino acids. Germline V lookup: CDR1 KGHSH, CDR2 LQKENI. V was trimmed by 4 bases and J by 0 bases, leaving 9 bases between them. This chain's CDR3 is CASSLGQANTGELFF. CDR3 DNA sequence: TGTGCCAGCTCACTGGGCCAGGCGAACACCGGGGAGCTGTTTTTT. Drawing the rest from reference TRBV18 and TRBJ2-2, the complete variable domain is NAGVMQNPRHLVRRRGQEARLRCSPMKGHSHVYWYRQLPEEGLKFMVYLQKENIIDESGMPKERFSAEFPKEGPSILRIQQVVRGDSAAYFCASSLGQANTGELFFGEGSRLTVL.

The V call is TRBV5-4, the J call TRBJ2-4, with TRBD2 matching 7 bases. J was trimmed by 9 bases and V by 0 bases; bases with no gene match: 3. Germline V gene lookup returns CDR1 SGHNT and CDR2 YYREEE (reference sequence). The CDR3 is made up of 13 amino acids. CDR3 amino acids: CASSLAREGIQYF. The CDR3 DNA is TGTGCCAGCAGCTTGGCCAGGGAGGGCATTCAGTACTTC.

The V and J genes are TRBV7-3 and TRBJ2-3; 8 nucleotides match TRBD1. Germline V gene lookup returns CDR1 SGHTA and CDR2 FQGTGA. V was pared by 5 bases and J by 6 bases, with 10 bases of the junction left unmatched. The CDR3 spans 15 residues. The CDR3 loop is CASSPDPRGQDTQYF. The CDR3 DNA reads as TGTGCCAGCAGCCCGGACCCCAGGGGGCAGGATACGCAGTATTTT. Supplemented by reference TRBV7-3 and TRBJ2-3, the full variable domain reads GAGVSQTPSNKVTEKGKYVELRCDPISGHTALYWYRQSLGQGPEFLIYFQGTGAADDSGLPNDRFFAVRPEGSVSTLKIQRTERGDSAVYLCASSPDPRGQDTQYFGPGTRLTVL.

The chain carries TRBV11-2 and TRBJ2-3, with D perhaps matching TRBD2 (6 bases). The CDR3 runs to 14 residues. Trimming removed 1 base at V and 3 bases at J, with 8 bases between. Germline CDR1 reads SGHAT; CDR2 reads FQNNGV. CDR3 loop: CASSLAAGTDTQYF. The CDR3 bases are TGTGCCAGCAGCTTAGCGGCGGGGACAGATACGCAGTATTTT.

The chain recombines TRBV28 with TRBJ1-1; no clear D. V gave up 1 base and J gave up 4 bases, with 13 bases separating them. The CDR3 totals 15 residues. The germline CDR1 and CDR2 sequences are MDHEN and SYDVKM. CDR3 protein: CASSLFGSAVTEAFF. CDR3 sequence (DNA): TGTGCCAGCAGTTTATTCGGCTCGGCGGTCACTGAAGCTTTCTTT.

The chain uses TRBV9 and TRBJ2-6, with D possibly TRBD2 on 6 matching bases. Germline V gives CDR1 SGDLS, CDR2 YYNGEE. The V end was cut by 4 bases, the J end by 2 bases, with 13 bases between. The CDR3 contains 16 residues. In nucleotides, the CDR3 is TGTGCCAGCAGCACCCGGCCGGGGGCTGGGGCCAACGTCCTGACTTTC. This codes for CASSTRPGAGANVLTF. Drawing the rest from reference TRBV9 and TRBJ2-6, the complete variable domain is DSGVTQTPKHLITATGQRVTLRCSPRSGDLSVYWYQQSLDQGLQFLIQYYNGEERAKGNILERFSAQQFPDLHSELNLSSLELGDSALYFCASSTRPGAGANVLTFGAGSRLTVL.